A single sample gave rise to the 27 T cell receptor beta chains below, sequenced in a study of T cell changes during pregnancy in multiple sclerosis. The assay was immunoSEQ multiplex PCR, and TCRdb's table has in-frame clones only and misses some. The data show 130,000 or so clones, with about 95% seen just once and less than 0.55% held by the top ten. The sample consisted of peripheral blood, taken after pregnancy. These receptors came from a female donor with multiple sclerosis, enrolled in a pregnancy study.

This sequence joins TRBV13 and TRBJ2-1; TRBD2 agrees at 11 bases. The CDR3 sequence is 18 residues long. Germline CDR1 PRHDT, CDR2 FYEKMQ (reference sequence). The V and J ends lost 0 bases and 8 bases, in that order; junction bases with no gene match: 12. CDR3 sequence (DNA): TGTGCCAGCAGCTTAGGTGGACTAGCGGGCGCCGCCCCCCATGAGCAGTTCTTC. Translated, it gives CASSLGGLAGAAPHEQFF.

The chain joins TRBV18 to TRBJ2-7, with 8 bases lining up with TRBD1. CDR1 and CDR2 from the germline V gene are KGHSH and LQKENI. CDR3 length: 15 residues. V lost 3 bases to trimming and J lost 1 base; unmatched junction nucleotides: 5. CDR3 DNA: TGTGCCAGCTCACCGAGACAGGGGCTATCCTACGAGCAGTACTTC. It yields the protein CASSPRQGLSYEQYF.

In DNA form, the CDR3 reads TGTGCCAGCAGTGGAGTGACAGCCGGGAGCAATCAGCCCCAGCATTTT. Its translation: CASSGVTAGSNQPQHF. This chain links TRBV6-1 with TRBJ1-5; possibly TRBD1 for D (5 bases). The CDR3 sequence is 16 residues long. Trimming removed 4 bases at V and 1 base at J, with 14 bases between. Germline CDR1 reads MNHNS; CDR2 reads SASEGT.

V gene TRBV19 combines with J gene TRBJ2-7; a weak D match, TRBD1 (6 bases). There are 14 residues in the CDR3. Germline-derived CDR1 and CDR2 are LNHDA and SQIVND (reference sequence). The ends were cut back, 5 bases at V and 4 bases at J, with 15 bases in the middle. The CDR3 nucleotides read TGTGCCAGTAGTGGGCCCAAGGGGGTTTACGAGCAGTACTTC. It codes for CASSGPKGVYEQYF.

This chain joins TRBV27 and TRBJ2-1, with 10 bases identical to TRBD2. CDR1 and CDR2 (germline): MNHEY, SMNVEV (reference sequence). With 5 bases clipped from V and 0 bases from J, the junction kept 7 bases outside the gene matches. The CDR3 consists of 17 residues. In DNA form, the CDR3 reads TGTGCCAGCAGTCCTAAGGGACTAGCGCTCTCCTACAATGAGCAGTTCTTC. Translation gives CASSPKGLALSYNEQFF.

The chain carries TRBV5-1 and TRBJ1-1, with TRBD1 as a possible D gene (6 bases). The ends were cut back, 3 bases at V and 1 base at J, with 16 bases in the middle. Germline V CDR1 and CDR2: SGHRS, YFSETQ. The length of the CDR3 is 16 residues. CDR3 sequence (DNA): TGCGCCAGCAGCTCCTCTGGGGGCGCGGGGAACACTGAAGCTTTCTTT. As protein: CASSSSGGAGNTEAFF. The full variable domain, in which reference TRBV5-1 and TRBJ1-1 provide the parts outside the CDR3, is KAGVTQTPRYLIKTRGQQVTLSCSPISGHRSVSWYQQTPGQGLQFLFEYFSETQRNKGNFPGRFSGRQFSNSRSEMNVSTLELGDSALYLCASSSSGGAGNTEAFFGQGTRLTVV.

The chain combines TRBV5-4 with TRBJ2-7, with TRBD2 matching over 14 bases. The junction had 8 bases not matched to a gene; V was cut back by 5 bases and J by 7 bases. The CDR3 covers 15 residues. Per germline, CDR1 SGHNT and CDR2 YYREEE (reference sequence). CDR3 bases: TGTGCCAGCAGACAGGGACTAGCGGGAGTGGATGAGCAGTACTTC. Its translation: CASRQGLAGVDEQYF.

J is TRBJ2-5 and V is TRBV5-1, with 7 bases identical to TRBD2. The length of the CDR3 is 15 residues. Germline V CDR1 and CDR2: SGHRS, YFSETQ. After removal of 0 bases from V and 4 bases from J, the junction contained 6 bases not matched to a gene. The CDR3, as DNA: TGCGCCAGCAGCTTGGTATTAGCGGGCCGAGAGACCCAGTACTTC. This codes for CASSLVLAGRETQYF. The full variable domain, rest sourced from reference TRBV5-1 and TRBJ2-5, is KAGVTQTPRYLIKTRGQQVTLSCSPISGHRSVSWYQQTPGQGLQFLFEYFSETQRNKGNFPGRFSGRQFSNSRSEMNVSTLELGDSALYLCASSLVLAGRETQYFGPGTRLLVL.

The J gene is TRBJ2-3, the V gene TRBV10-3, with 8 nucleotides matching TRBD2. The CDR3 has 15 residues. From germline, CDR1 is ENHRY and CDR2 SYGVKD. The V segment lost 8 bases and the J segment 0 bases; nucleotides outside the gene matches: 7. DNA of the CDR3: TGTGCCATCCTTAGCGGGAATTTCAGCACAGATACGCAGTATTTT. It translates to CAILSGNFSTDTQYF.

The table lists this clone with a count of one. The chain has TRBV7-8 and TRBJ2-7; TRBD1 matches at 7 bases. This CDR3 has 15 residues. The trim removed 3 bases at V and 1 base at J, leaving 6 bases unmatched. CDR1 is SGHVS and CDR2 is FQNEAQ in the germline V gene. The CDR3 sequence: CASSFRQGDSYEQYF. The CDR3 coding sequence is TGTGCCAGCAGCTTCAGACAGGGAGATTCCTACGAGCAGTACTTC.

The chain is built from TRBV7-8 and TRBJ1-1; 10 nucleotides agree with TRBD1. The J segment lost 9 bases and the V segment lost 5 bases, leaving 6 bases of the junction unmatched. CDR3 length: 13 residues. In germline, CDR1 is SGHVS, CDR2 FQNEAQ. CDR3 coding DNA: TGTGCCAGCAGCCACGACAGGGGGCCGAAAGCTTTCTTT. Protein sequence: CASSHDRGPKAFF.

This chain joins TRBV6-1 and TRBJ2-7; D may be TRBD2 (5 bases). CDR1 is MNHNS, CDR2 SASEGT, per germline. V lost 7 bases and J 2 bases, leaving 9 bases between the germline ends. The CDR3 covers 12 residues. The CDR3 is CASMGEAYEQYF. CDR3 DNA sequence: TGTGCCAGCATGGGAGAAGCCTACGAGCAGTACTTC.

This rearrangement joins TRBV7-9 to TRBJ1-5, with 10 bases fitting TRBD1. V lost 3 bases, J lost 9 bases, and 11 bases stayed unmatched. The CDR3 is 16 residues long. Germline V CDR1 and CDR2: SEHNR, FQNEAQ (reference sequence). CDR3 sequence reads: CASSLWTGGAVSPQHF. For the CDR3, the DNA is TGTGCCAGCAGCTTGTGGACAGGGGGGGCTGTATCGCCCCAGCATTTT.

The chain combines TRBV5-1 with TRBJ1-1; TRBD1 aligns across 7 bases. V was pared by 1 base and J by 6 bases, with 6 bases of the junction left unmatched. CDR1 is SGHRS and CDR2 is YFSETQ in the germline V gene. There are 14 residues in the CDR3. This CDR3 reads CASSLKDRVAEAFF. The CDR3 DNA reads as TGCGCCAGCAGCTTGAAAGACAGGGTAGCTGAAGCTTTCTTT.

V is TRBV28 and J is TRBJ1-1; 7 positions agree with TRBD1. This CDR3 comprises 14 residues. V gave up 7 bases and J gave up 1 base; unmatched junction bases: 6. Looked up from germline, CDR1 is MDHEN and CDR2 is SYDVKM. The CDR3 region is CASTQGGPNTEAFF. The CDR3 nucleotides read TGTGCCAGCACCCAGGGGGGCCCGAACACTGAAGCTTTCTTT.

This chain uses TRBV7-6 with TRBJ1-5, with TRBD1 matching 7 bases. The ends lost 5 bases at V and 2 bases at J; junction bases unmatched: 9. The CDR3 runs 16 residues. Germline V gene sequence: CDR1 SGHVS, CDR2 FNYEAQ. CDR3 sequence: CASSPGQSGGNQPQHF. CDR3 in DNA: TGTGCCAGCAGCCCGGGACAGTCGGGAGGCAATCAGCCCCAGCATTTT.

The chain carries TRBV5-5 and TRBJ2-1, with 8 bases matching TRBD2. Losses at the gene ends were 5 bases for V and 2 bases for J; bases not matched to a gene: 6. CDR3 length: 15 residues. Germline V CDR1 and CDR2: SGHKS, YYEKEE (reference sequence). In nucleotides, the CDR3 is TGTGCCAGCAGGAGCGGGAGCGGAACCTACAATGAGCAGTTCTTC. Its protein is CASRSGSGTYNEQFF.

The CDR3 reads CAWSVQGHEQYF. CDR3 DNA: TGTGCCTGGAGTGTTCAGGGGCACGAGCAGTACTTC. The chain uses TRBV30 and TRBJ2-7, with a possible D match to TRBD1 (6 bases). V dropped 0 bases and J dropped 5 bases, with 8 bases sitting between them. Germline CDR1 and CDR2: GTSNPN and SVGIG (reference sequence). This CDR3 is 12 amino acids long.

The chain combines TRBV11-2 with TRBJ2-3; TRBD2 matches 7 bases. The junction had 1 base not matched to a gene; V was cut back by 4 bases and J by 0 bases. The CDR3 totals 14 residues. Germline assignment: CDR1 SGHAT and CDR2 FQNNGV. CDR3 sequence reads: CASSYSGSTDTQYF. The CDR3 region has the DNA TGTGCCAGCAGCTATAGCGGGAGCACAGATACGCAGTATTTT. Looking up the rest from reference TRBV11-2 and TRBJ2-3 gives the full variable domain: EAGVAQSPRYKIIEKRQSVAFWCNPISGHATLYWYQQILGQGPKLLIQFQNNGVVDDSQLPKDRFSAERLKGVDSTLKIQPAKLEDSAVYLCASSYSGSTDTQYFGPGTRLTVL.

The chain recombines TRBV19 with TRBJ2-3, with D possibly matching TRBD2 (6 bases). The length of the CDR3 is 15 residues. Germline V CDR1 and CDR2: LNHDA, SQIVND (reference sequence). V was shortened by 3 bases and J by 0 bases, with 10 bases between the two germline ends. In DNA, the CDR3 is TGTGCCAGTAGTATTCTAGCGCAAAGCACAGATACGCAGTATTTT. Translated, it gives CASSILAQSTDTQYF.

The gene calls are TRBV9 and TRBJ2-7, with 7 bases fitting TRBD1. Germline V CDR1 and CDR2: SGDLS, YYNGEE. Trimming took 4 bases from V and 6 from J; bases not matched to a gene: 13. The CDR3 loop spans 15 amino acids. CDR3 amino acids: CASSQSGGSLGEQYF. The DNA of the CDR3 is TGTGCCAGCAGCCAATCAGGGGGTTCCCTCGGCGAGCAGTACTTC.

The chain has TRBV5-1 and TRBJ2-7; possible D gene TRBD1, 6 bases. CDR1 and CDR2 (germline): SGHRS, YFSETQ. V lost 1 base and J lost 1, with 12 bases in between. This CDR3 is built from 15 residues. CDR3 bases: TGCGCCAGCAGCTTGCCAGGGGCCCCTTCCTACGAGCAGTACTTC. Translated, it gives CASSLPGAPSYEQYF. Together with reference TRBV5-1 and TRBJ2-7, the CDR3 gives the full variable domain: KAGVTQTPRYLIKTRGQQVTLSCSPISGHRSVSWYQQTPGQGLQFLFEYFSETQRNKGNFPGRFSGRQFSNSRSEMNVSTLELGDSALYLCASSLPGAPSYEQYFGPGTRLTVT.

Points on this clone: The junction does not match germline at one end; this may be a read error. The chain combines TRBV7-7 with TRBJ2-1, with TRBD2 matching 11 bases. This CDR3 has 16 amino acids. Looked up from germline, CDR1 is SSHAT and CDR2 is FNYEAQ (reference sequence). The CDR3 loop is CASSPGTSGVYNEQFF. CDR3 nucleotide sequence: TGTGCTAGCAGCCCCGGGACTAGCGGAGTATACAATGAGCAGTTCTTC.

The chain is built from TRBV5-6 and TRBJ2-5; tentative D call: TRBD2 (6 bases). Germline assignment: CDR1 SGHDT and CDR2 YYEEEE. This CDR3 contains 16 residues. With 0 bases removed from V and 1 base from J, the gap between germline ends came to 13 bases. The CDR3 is CASSLGRGPLQETQYF. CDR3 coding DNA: TGTGCCAGCAGCTTGGGGAGGGGTCCTCTCCAAGAGACCCAGTACTTC.

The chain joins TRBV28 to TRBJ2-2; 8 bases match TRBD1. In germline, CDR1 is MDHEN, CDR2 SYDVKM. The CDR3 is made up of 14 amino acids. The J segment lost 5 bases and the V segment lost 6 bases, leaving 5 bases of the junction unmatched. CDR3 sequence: CASRRTGITGELFF. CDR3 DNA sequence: TGTGCCAGCAGGCGGACAGGGATAACCGGGGAGCTGTTTTTT.

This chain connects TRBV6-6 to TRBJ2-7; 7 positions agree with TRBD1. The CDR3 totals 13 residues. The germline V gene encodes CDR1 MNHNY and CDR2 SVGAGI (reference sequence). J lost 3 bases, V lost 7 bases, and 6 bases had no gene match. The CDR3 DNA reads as TGTGCCAGCACGGGACAGAGTAACTACGAGCAGTACTTC. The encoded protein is CASTGQSNYEQYF.

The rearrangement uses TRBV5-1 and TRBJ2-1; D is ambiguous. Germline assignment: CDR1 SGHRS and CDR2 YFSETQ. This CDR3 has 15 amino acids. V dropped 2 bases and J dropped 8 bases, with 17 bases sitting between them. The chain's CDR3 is CASSFRARLGYEQFF. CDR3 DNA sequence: TGCGCCAGCAGCTTCCGTGCCCGGCTCGGGTATGAGCAGTTCTTC. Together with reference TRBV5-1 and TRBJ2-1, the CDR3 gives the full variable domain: KAGVTQTPRYLIKTRGQQVTLSCSPISGHRSVSWYQQTPGQGLQFLFEYFSETQRNKGNFPGRFSGRQFSNSRSEMNVSTLELGDSALYLCASSFRARLGYEQFFGPGTRLTVL.